This T cell receptor (beta chain) appears in the sequencing data of a study of neoadjuvant anti-PD-1 for oral cavity cancer. Looking at the study overall: Most patients had three to four biweekly doses of 3 mg/kg nivolumab before resection. Patients without progression got a fourth dose around day 43.

The time point was: after neoadjuvant nivolumab, at surgical resection. This CDR3 contains 13 residues. Germline values: CDR1 SQVTM, CDR2 ANQGSEA. J gave up 6 bases and V 7 bases, and 9 bases lay outside the gene matches. Study conclusions and caveats: With three patients per group, TCR findings need larger cohorts.

In regard to this clone: Its cognate antigen is unknown.

This table comes from immunoSEQ multiplex PCR, and its TCRdb copy is limited to in-frame clones, with some not included. The table shows about 23,000 clones, with about 30% occurring only once. V is TRBV29-1 and J is TRBJ1-1; 9 bases match TRBD1. The clonotype originates from a person between 35 and 79 years old with oral cavity squamous cell carcinoma. The source material was tumor tissue, sampled after nivolumab (anti-PD-1) treatment. The CDR3 DNA is TGCAGCGCCGAGGGACAGGGTGGCGCTGAAGCTTTCTTT. This translates into CSAEGQGGAEAFF.